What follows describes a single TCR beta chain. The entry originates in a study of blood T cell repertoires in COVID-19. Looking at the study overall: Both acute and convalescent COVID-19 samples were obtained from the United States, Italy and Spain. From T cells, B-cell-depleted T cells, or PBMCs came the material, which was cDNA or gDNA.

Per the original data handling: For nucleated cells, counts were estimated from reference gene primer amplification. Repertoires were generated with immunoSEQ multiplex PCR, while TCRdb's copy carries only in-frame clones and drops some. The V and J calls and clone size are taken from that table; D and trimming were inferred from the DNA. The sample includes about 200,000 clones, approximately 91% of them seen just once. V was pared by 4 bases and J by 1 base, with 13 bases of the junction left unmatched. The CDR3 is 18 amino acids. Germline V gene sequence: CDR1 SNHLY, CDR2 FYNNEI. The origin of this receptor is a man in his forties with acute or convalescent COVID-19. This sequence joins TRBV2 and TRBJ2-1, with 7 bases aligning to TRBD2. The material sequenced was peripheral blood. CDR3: CASSVSGQRGSSYNEQFF. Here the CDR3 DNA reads TGTGCCAGCAGTGTCTCGGGGCAGCGGGGCAGTTCCTACAATGAGCAGTTCTTC.